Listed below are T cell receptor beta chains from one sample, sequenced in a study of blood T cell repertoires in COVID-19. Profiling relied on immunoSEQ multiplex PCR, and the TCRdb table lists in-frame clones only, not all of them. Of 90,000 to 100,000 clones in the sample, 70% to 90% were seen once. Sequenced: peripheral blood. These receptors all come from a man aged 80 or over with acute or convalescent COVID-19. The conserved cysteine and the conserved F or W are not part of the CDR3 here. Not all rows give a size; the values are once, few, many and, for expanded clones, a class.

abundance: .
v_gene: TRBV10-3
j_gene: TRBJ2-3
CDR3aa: AISDTADTQY

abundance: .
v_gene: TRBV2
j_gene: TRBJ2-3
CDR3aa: ASGRDRTITDTQY

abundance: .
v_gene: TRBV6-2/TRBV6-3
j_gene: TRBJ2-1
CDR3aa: ASSKGQNNEQF

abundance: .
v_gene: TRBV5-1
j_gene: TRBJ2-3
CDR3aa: ASSSAGEGTDTQY

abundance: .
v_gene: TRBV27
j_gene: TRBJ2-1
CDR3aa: ASSVRGAPESYNEQF

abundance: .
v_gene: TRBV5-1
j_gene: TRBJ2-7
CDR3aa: ASSLGGLEREQY

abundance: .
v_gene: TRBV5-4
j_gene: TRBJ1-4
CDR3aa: ASSTRGLNEKLF

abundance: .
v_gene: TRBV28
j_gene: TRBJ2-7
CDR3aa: ASSLGGRTYEQY

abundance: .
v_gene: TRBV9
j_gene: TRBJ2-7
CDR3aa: ASSPRDRGLEVQY

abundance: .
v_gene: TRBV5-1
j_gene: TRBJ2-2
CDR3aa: ASSPLLNTGELF

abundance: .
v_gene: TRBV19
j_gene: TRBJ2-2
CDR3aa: ASISGQHTGELF

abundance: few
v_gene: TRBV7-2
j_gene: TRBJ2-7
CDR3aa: ASSLALAGRSYEQY

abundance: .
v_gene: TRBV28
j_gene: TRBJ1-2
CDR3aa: ASSLEGYGYT

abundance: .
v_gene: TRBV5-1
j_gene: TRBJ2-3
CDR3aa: ATRTSSATSTDTQY

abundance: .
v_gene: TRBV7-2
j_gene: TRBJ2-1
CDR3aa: ASSYGLAGGINEQF

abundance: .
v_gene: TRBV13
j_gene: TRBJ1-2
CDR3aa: ASSLGQGHGYT

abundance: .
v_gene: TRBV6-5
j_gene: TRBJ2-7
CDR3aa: ASSYDREISVYEQY

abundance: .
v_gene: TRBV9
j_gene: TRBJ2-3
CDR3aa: ASSAEREGREDTQY

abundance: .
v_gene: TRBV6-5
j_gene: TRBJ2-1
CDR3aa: ASSYGLAHNEQF

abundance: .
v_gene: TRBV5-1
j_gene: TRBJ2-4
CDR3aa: ASSFSAGSENIQY

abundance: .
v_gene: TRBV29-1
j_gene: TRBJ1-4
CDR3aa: SVQTGGNEKLF